This TCR beta chain was documented in a study of identical twins. TCRdb recomputed calls from the 5' RACE reads with MiXCR, one row per CDR3 protein. Counted here are over 550,000 distinct CDR3 sequences, about 7.6% occurring once; the ten biggest clones make up 1.6%. Study-wide results and caveats: The models gave estimates that fell short of the out-of-frame TCR alpha sharing seen in monozygotic twins. Analyses based on zero insertions could be partly confounded by invariant MAIT and iNKT cells.

This clonotype appeared many times. Its cognate antigen is unknown. This CDR3 comprises 14 residues. Looked up from germline, CDR1 is SEHNR and CDR2 is FQNEAQ (reference sequence). V was clipped by 2 bases and J by 4 bases, with 10 bases between them. The data were also submitted as part of a second study, on yellow fever vaccine responses in identical twins.

This rearrangement joins TRBV7-9 to TRBJ2-3, with a possible D match to TRBD2 (5 bases). This receptor was identified in a woman between 18 and 30 years old in good health. Sequenced input: PBMCs. The CDR3 sequence is CASSLFGSADTQYF. The CDR3 DNA sequence: TGTGCCAGCAGCTTATTCGGTAGCGCAGATACGCAGTATTTT. The complete variable domain, with remaining parts taken from reference TRBV7-9 and TRBJ2-3, reads DTGVSQNPRHKITKRGQNVTFRCDPISEHNRLYWYRQTLGQGPEFLTYFQNEAQLEKSRLLSDRFSAERPKGSFSTLEIQRTEQGDSAMYLCASSLFGSADTQYFGPGTRLTVL.